A selection of T cell receptor beta chains follows, all from one sample in a study of blood T cells in healthy people across ages. TCRdb fed the 5' RACE reads into MiXCR, producing one record per CDR3 protein. The sample consists of about a million distinct CDR3 sequences, roughly half of them appearing once. Sequenced: blood. Receptors originate from an older woman in good health. Both conserved end residues are part of each CDR3. Fields, in order: J gene, clone size, D gene, V gene, CDR3 protein, CDR3 DNA. A D gene is named only where the DNA matches it firmly. The size entry is marked missing in some rows and otherwise reads once, few, many or a size class.

j_call: TRBJ2-5
clone_size: NA
d_call: TRBD2
v_call: TRBV28
cdr3_aa: CASSLSLLAGQEYF
cdr3_nt: TGTGCCAGCAGTTTAAGCCTACTAGCGGGACAAGAGTACTTC

j_call: TRBJ2-3
clone_size: NA
d_call: NA
v_call: TRBV27
cdr3_aa: CASSPQAEPTEDTQYF
cdr3_nt: TGTGCCAGCAGCCCCCAAGCGGAACCTACTGAGGATACGCAGTATTTT

j_call: TRBJ2-7
clone_size: NA
d_call: NA
v_call: TRBV28
cdr3_aa: CVSSQGSLNYEQYF
cdr3_nt: TGTGTCAGCAGTCAAGGGAGCCTCAACTACGAGCAGTACTTC

j_call: TRBJ2-5
clone_size: once
d_call: NA
v_call: TRBV6-4
cdr3_aa: CASRALRDEQETQYF
cdr3_nt: TGTGCCAGCAGGGCACTCCGGGACGAACAAGAGACCCAGTACTTC

j_call: TRBJ2-3
clone_size: few
d_call: NA
v_call: TRBV27
cdr3_aa: CASRYTETRVEGADTQYF
cdr3_nt: TGTGCCAGCAGATACACCGAGACTAGAGTTGAAGGCGCAGATACGCAGTATTTT

j_call: TRBJ2-7
clone_size: NA
d_call: NA
v_call: TRBV20-1
cdr3_aa: CSAQTGPTYEQYF
cdr3_nt: TGCAGTGCCCAGACAGGCCCAACCTACGAGCAGTACTTC

j_call: TRBJ1-2
clone_size: NA
d_call: TRBD1
v_call: TRBV28
cdr3_aa: CASSIAGGRANYGYTF
cdr3_nt: TGTGCCAGCAGTATCGCAGGGGGCCGAGCTAACTATGGCTACACCTTC

j_call: TRBJ2-7
clone_size: NA
d_call: NA
v_call: TRBV24-1
cdr3_aa: CATSDSEYYEQYF
cdr3_nt: TGTGCCACCAGTGATTCCGAATATTACGAGCAGTACTTC

j_call: TRBJ2-5
clone_size: once
d_call: NA
v_call: TRBV3-1
cdr3_aa: CASSQAGTGRGGEQYF
cdr3_nt: TGTGCCAGCAGCCAAGCCGGGACCGGTCGAGGGGGTGAGCAGTACTTC

j_call: TRBJ1-2
clone_size: NA
d_call: NA
v_call: TRBV29-1
cdr3_aa: CSVSVPDYGYTF
cdr3_nt: TGCAGCGTATCGGTCCCTGACTATGGCTACACCTTC

j_call: TRBJ2-5
clone_size: NA
d_call: NA
v_call: TRBV20-1
cdr3_aa: CSAGGDTRVKETQYF
cdr3_nt: TGCAGTGCTGGGGGGGACACCAGGGTGAAAGAGACCCAGTACTTC

j_call: TRBJ2-7
clone_size: NA
d_call: TRBD1
v_call: TRBV6-2/TRBV6-3
cdr3_aa: CASRILGTGTYEQYF
cdr3_nt: TGTGCCAGCAGAATCTTGGGGACAGGGACCTACGAGCAGTACTTC

j_call: TRBJ2-5
clone_size: few
d_call: TRBD2
v_call: TRBV18
cdr3_aa: CASSPRTSGTQQYF
cdr3_nt: TGTGCCAGCTCACCACGGACTAGCGGGACTCAGCAGTACTTC

j_call: TRBJ1-4
clone_size: NA
d_call: TRBD1
v_call: TRBV27
cdr3_aa: CASSLTGGRATNEKLFF
cdr3_nt: TGTGCCAGCAGTTTGACAGGGGGGCGGGCGACTAATGAAAAACTGTTTTTT

j_call: TRBJ2-7
clone_size: few
d_call: NA
v_call: TRBV4-2
cdr3_aa: CASSQDPGADYEQYF
cdr3_nt: TGTGCCAGCAGCCAAGATCCGGGGGCTGACTACGAGCAGTACTTC

j_call: TRBJ2-7
clone_size: few
d_call: NA
v_call: TRBV18
cdr3_aa: CASSPRGPSSYEQYF
cdr3_nt: TGTGCCAGCTCACCGCGAGGACCCAGCTCCTACGAGCAGTACTTC

j_call: TRBJ2-7
clone_size: NA
d_call: NA
v_call: TRBV4-1
cdr3_aa: CASSQVAGIKYEQYF
cdr3_nt: TGCGCCAGCAGCCAAGTGGCAGGGATCAAGTACGAGCAGTACTTC